One sample yielded the 23 T cell receptor beta chains listed below, sequenced in a study of blood T cell repertoires in COVID-19. The data were produced by immunoSEQ multiplex PCR, yet TCRdb's version contains in-frame clones alone and is incomplete. The data hold about 55,000 clones, with less than 90% observed a single time. The material sequenced was peripheral blood. The receptors stem from a human donor in a cohort sampled during active COVID-19.

The DNA for the CDR3 is TGTGCCTGGAGTGTAGGCGATAGCGGGAGGAAGCAGTACTTC. It is translated as CAWSVGDSGRKQYF. The rearrangement uses TRBV30 and TRBJ2-7, with 10 bases lining up with TRBD2. CDR1 is GTSNPN and CDR2 is SVGIG in the germline V gene (reference sequence). Trimming removed 0 bases from V and 8 bases from J; junction bases left unmatched: 7. The CDR3 spans 14 residues.

The J gene is TRBJ2-2, the V gene TRBV9; TRBD2 matches 8 bases. The CDR3 sequence is 18 residues long. V was pared by 0 bases and J by 7 bases, with 14 bases of the junction left unmatched. Germline V gene data show CDR1 as SGDLS and CDR2 as YYNGEE. The CDR3 DNA follows: TGTGCCAGCAGCGTAGCGCCTGACGGGAGGGCCTTGGACGGGGAGCTGTTTTTT. Protein: CASSVAPDGRALDGELFF.

This chain connects TRBV3-1 (or the pseudogene TRBV3-2) to TRBJ2-3; D gene unclear. Germline V gene sequence: CDR1 LGHDT, CDR2 YNNKEL (reference sequence). This CDR3 spans 15 amino acids. Trimming took off 1 base at V and 4 bases at J, with 12 bases between the two ends. The CDR3 bases are TGTGCCAGCAGCCAAGTGTCTAGTGAGGCAGATACGCAGTATTTT. This encodes CASSQVSSEADTQYF.

The chain employs TRBV28 and TRBJ1-2, with TRBD1 matching 8 bases. The CDR3 has 12 residues. In germline, CDR1 is MDHEN, CDR2 SYDVKM. V shed 6 bases, J shed 8 bases, and the junction held 5 bases outside the gene matches. CDR3 sequence reads: CASRTGGGGYTF. In nucleotides, the CDR3 is TGTGCCAGCAGAACAGGGGGGGGAGGCTACACCTTC.

This clone was recorded once. This sequence joins TRBV11-2 and TRBJ1-5; perhaps TRBD1 as D (5 bases). V lost 1 base and J 7 bases, leaving 11 bases between the germline ends. Germline CDR1 is SGHAT and CDR2 is FQNNGV. The CDR3 contains 14 residues. Written as DNA, the CDR3 is TGTGCCAGCAGCTTAGGCAGGGTTGGGCAGCCCCAGCATTTT. Amino acid sequence: CASSLGRVGQPQHF.

The CDR3 loop is CAIESSDQETQYF. CDR3 sequence (DNA): TGTGCCATCGAGTCTAGCGACCAAGAGACCCAGTACTTC. The J gene is TRBJ2-5, the V gene TRBV10-3, with D possibly TRBD2 on 6 matching bases. The V gene's germline CDR1 is ENHRY and CDR2 SYGVKD. V gave up 8 bases and J gave up 0 bases, with 10 bases separating them. CDR3 length: 13 amino acids.

This sequence joins TRBV6-4 and TRBJ2-3; D perhaps matches TRBD2 (6 bases). The germline V gene encodes CDR1 MRHNA and CDR2 SNTAGT. CDR3 length: 14 residues. Trimming removed 3 bases at V and 2 bases at J, with 9 bases between. CDR3 DNA sequence: TGTGCCAGCAGTGAGGACTATAACACAGATACGCAGTATTTT. Its protein product is CASSEDYNTDTQYF.

The gene calls are TRBV7-8 and TRBJ2-7, with 11 bases matching TRBD2. V dropped 3 bases and J dropped 10; count of bases not matched to a gene: 11. Germline assignment: CDR1 SGHVS and CDR2 FQNEAQ. CDR3 length: 15 residues. CDR3 in DNA: TGTGCCAGCAGCTTGTTAGTAGCGGGAGGGGCCCTCCAGTACTTC. It is translated as CASSLLVAGGALQYF.

This clone was found once. The chain employs TRBV7-3 and TRBJ2-1; 11 bases are shared with TRBD2. The CDR3 contains 15 residues. The ends lost 6 bases at V and 7 bases at J; junction bases unmatched: 8. Germline V gene data show CDR1 as SGHTA and CDR2 as FQGTGA. CDR3 nucleotides: TGTGCCAGCAGTCCCGGGACTAGCGGTTTTAATGAGCAGTTCTTC. It is translated as CASSPGTSGFNEQFF.

The V call is TRBV6-2 or TRBV6-3, the J call TRBJ1-4; a weak D match, TRBD1 (6 bases). In germline, CDR1 is MNHEY, CDR2 SVGEGT. CDR3 length: 14 amino acids. Trimming cost V 4 bases and J 6 bases, with 12 bases left between them. In DNA, the CDR3 is TGTGCCAGCAGTTTTGTGGGGGCTGATGAAAAACTGTTTTTT. Protein sequence: CASSFVGADEKLFF.

This chain joins TRBV11-3 and TRBJ2-2; 10 nucleotides agree with TRBD2. Germline V gives CDR1 SGHNT, CDR2 YENEEA. V was clipped by 5 bases and J by 5 bases; unmatched bases: 11. This CDR3 has 17 amino acids. In nucleotides, the CDR3 is TGTGCCAGCAGCCCAGAGTTGGGACTAGCGTCTACCGGGGAGCTGTTTTTT. Its protein product is CASSPELGLASTGELFF. Combining the CDR3 with reference TRBV11-3 and TRBJ2-2 gives the whole variable domain EAGVVQSPRYKIIEKKQPVAFWCNPISGHNTLYWYLQNLGQGPELLIRYENEEAVDDSQLPKDRFSAERLKGVDSTLKIQPAELGDSAVYLCASSPELGLASTGELFFGEGSRLTVL.

Only a few counts were recorded for this clone. The chain combines TRBV7-9 with TRBJ2-6; a possible D gene is TRBD1 (5 bases). CDR3 size: 17 residues. The germline V gene encodes CDR1 SEHNR and CDR2 FQNEAQ (reference sequence). V was pared by 5 bases and J by 0 bases, with 14 bases between. The CDR3 bases are TGTGCCAGCAGCCAAAGGGGTGTGGACTCTGGGGCCAACGTCCTGACTTTC. It is translated as CASSQRGVDSGANVLTF. The full variable domain, rest sourced from reference TRBV7-9 and TRBJ2-6, is DTGVSQNPRHKITKRGQNVTFRCDPISEHNRLYWYRQTLGQGPEFLTYFQNEAQLEKSRLLSDRFSAERPKGSFSTLEIQRTEQGDSAMYLCASSQRGVDSGANVLTFGAGSRLTVL.

This chain links TRBV18 with TRBJ1-6; no clear D gene. V was cut by 6 bases and J by 7 bases, with 19 bases left in between. This CDR3 has 16 amino acids. Germline loops: CDR1 KGHSH, CDR2 LQKENI. In nucleotides, the CDR3 is TGTGCCAGCTCCCTGGCGGCACTCCCGGGGAATTCACCCCTCCACTTT. This gives the protein CASSLAALPGNSPLHF.

V usage is TRBV7-8 and J usage is TRBJ1-5, with a weak D call TRBD1 (5 bases). The CDR3 sequence is 17 residues long. V was trimmed by 3 bases and J by 3 bases, leaving 18 bases between them. CDR1 and CDR2 from the germline V gene are SGHVS and FQNEAQ. The CDR3 sequence: CASSFRAGLHSNQPQHF. DNA of the CDR3: TGTGCCAGCAGCTTTCGGGCAGGGTTACATTCCAATCAGCCCCAGCATTTT.

The V call is TRBV5-4, the J call TRBJ2-1, with 12 bases that match TRBD2. CDR1 SGHNT and CDR2 YYREEE come from the germline V gene (reference sequence). After removal of 4 bases from V and 6 bases from J, the junction contained 8 bases not matched to a gene. The CDR3 contains 16 residues. Written as DNA, the CDR3 is TGTGCCAGCAGCCCGAAGGGACTAGCGGGCTTCAATGAGCAGTTCTTC. This codes for CASSPKGLAGFNEQFF.

This chain uses TRBV6-5 with TRBJ1-1; D remains unclear. Germline V gene sequence: CDR1 MNHEY, CDR2 SVGAGI. The CDR3 covers 15 residues. With 7 bases removed from V and 1 base from J, the gap between germline ends came to 16 bases. The CDR3 is CASTPGVNKNTEAFF. The CDR3 coding sequence is TGTGCCAGCACCCCCGGGGTTAACAAGAACACTGAAGCTTTCTTT.

Here the CDR3 reads CAGRWGHQPQHF. CDR3 in DNA: TGTGCCGGCCGCTGGGGCCATCAGCCCCAGCATTTT. V is TRBV30 and J is TRBJ1-5; weak D call: TRBD1 (5 bases). The CDR3 is 12 amino acids. Trimming pared 8 bases from V and 5 bases from J, leaving 13 bases between. CDR1 and CDR2 (germline): GTSNPN, SVGIG (reference sequence).

This clone was recorded once. The chain uses TRBV7-6 and TRBJ2-3, with D possibly being TRBD2 (5 bases). The CDR3 loop spans 15 amino acids. Trimming left V 0 bases short and J 0 bases short, with 7 bases between. Germline assignment: CDR1 SGHVS and CDR2 FNYEAQ. The CDR3 region is CASSLAGASTDTQYF. For the CDR3, the DNA is TGTGCCAGCAGCTTAGCGGGAGCTAGCACAGATACGCAGTATTTT.

This chain uses TRBV5-1 with TRBJ2-3; 8 nucleotides align to TRBD1. J lost 4 bases, V lost 3 bases, and 7 bases had no gene match. Germline V CDR1 and CDR2: SGHRS, YFSETQ. The CDR3 contains 15 residues. Written as DNA, the CDR3 is TGCGCCAGCAGCTCCATGGACAGGGTAGCAGATACGCAGTATTTT. This translates into CASSSMDRVADTQYF.

This clone was counted between two and nine times. The genes are TRBV18 and TRBJ2-1; D ambiguous. Germline-derived CDR1 and CDR2 are KGHSH and LQKENI. Trimming cost V 5 bases and J 6 bases, with 11 bases left between them. This CDR3 has 13 amino acids. The CDR3: CASSYAVTNEQFF. CDR3 DNA sequence: TGTGCCAGCTCATACGCAGTTACCAATGAGCAGTTCTTC.

The chain employs TRBV4-2 and TRBJ2-1; 11 nucleotides line up with TRBD1. Germline V CDR1 and CDR2: LGHNA, YNFKEQ. With 2 bases clipped from V and 9 bases from J, the junction kept 3 bases outside the gene matches. The CDR3 is 14 residues long. The CDR3 region is CASSQRDRGSEQFF. The CDR3 DNA reads as TGTGCCAGCAGCCAACGGGACAGGGGGAGTGAGCAGTTCTTC.

The chain is built from TRBV6-5 and TRBJ2-5; 12 bases match TRBD2. Losses at the gene ends were 6 bases for V and 3 bases for J; bases not matched to a gene: 2. Germline loops: CDR1 MNHEY, CDR2 SVGAGI. This CDR3 has 14 residues. CDR3 loop: CASSRLAGEETQYF. The CDR3 nucleotides read TGTGCCAGCAGCCGACTAGCGGGAGAAGAGACCCAGTACTTC.

CDR3 DNA sequence: TGTGCCTGGAGCGGGACAGGGTTTGAGCCCCAGCATTTT. Translating gives CAWSGTGFEPQHF. This chain connects TRBV30 to TRBJ1-5, with TRBD1 identical over 9 bases. The V gene end was trimmed by 3 bases and the J gene end by 8 bases; junction bases not matched to a gene: 5. Germline CDR1 and CDR2: GTSNPN and SVGIG (reference sequence). CDR3 length: 13 residues.